These 17 T cell receptor beta chains were sequenced from one sample in a study of T cells in narcolepsy. Sequenced by immunoSEQ multiplex PCR; TCRdb stores in-frame clones only, minus some. The sample lists some 13,000 clones; roughly nine tenths were seen once. The sequencing sample was made of CD45RA- memory CD4+ T cells from PBMCs. The receptors originated from a human donor with narcolepsy.

This chain links TRBV9 with TRBJ1-5, with D possibly being TRBD1 (5 bases). Looked up from germline, CDR1 is SGDLS and CDR2 is YYNGEE. V was shortened by 0 bases and J by 4 bases, with 8 bases between the two germline ends. This CDR3 contains 14 residues. The DNA for the CDR3 is TGTGCCAGCAGCGTAGGGGGGGGTAATCAGCCCCAGCATTTT. Translated, it gives CASSVGGGNQPQHF.

The J gene is TRBJ2-7, the V gene TRBV11-2, with 14 bases identical to TRBD2. The CDR3 consists of 17 residues. With V trimmed by 1 base and J by 7 bases, 9 bases remained unmatched. Germline V lookup: CDR1 SGHAT, CDR2 FQNNGV. The CDR3 sequence is CASSLVATSGRAREQYF. CDR3 coding DNA: TGTGCCAGCAGCTTAGTAGCGACTAGCGGGAGGGCTAGGGAGCAGTACTTC.

The chain joins TRBV28 to TRBJ2-3; 10 bases line up with TRBD1. CDR3 length: 17 residues. Germline V lookup: CDR1 MDHEN, CDR2 SYDVKM. V lost 5 bases and J lost 0; bases outside the gene matches: 8. CDR3 region: CASSPLGQGTSTDTQYF. The CDR3, as DNA: TGTGCCAGCAGTCCCCTGGGACAGGGGACGAGCACAGATACGCAGTATTTT.

This chain uses TRBV27 with TRBJ1-2; D uncertain. The germline V and J ends were trimmed by 0 bases and 8 bases, with 10 bases remaining between them. The CDR3 extends over 13 amino acids. The germline gives CDR1 MNHEY, CDR2 SMNVEV (reference sequence). Written as DNA, the CDR3 is TGTGCCAGCAGTTTATCGTCCTCCGGGGGCTACACCTTC. It codes for CASSLSSSGGYTF.

The chain recombines TRBV5-6 with TRBJ2-7; TRBD2 aligns across 12 bases. V trimming: 1 base; J trimming: 5 bases; junction bases outside the gene matches: 4. Looked up from germline, CDR1 is SGHDT and CDR2 is YYEEEE. The CDR3 totals 15 residues. CDR3 residues: CASSLLLAGGDEQYF. The CDR3 nucleotides read TGTGCCAGCAGCTTGTTACTAGCGGGAGGCGACGAGCAGTACTTC.

The CDR3 region is CASSLAKRTSYEQFF. The DNA of the CDR3 is TGTGCCAGCAGCTTGGCCAAACGGACTAGCTATGAGCAGTTCTTC. The V call is TRBV5-6, the J call TRBJ2-1; TRBD2 agrees at 8 bases. This CDR3 contains 15 residues. Per the germline V gene, CDR1 is SGHDT and CDR2 is YYEEEE. V was pared by 0 bases and J by 8 bases, with 7 bases of the junction left unmatched. Based on the CDR3 plus reference TRBV5-6 and TRBJ2-1, the full variable domain is DAGVTQSPTHLIKTRGQQVTLRCSPKSGHDTVSWYQQALGQGPQFIFQYYEEEERQRGNFPDRFSGHQFPNYSSELNVNALLLGDSALYLCASSLAKRTSYEQFFGPGTRLTVL.

The genes are TRBV9 and TRBJ2-7, with D possibly matching TRBD2 (6 bases). Germline V gene data show CDR1 as SGDLS and CDR2 as YYNGEE. Trimming took off 0 bases at V and 0 bases at J, with 10 bases between the two ends. The CDR3 length is 15 residues. Here the CDR3 reads CASSVAVGSSYEQYF. CDR3 coding DNA: TGTGCCAGCAGCGTAGCGGTCGGGAGCTCCTACGAGCAGTACTTC.

This chain joins TRBV29-1 and TRBJ2-1; 11 positions match TRBD2. The CDR3 is 14 amino acids. J was trimmed by 9 bases and V by 6 bases; bases with no gene match: 10. Germline CDR1 SQVTM, CDR2 ANQGSEA. The CDR3 sequence is CSVSTSGKDSEQFF. The CDR3 DNA is TGCAGCGTGTCGACTAGCGGGAAGGATAGTGAGCAGTTCTTC.

This chain connects TRBV6-4 to TRBJ2-1; D remains ambiguous. CDR3 length: 12 residues. The germline CDR1 and CDR2 sequences are MRHNA and SNTAGT. V lost 6 bases to trimming and J lost 9 bases, with 12 bases between them. CDR3 protein: CASSSDRSEQFF. CDR3 DNA: TGTGCCAGCAGCTCAGATCGGAGTGAGCAGTTCTTC.

V usage is TRBV5-1 and J usage is TRBJ2-5; 8 bases map to TRBD1. The closer fit of TRBJ2-7 to the DNA end suggests the J call may be wrong. Germline V gene sequence: CDR1 SGHRS, CDR2 YFSETQ. The CDR3 runs 14 residues. CDR3 DNA: TGCGCCAGCAGCTTGGATTCAGGGGGCGGCGAGCAGTACTTC. Its protein is CASSLDSGGGEQYF.

V and J are TRBV11-2 and TRBJ2-3; D unresolved. Germline CDR1 is SGHAT and CDR2 is FQNNGV. The length of the CDR3 is 15 residues. Trimming pared 1 base from V and 12 bases from J, leaving 20 bases between. CDR3 sequence: CASSLVSSSSVGQYF. The DNA of the CDR3 is TGTGCCAGCAGCTTAGTATCGAGCTCTTCCGTGGGCCAGTATTTT.

This clone was recorded only once. The chain carries TRBV12-5 and TRBJ2-1; the match to TRBD2 covers 8 bases. This CDR3 contains 19 residues. After removal of 1 base from V and 1 base from J, the junction contained 12 bases not matched to a gene. Per germline, CDR1 LGHNT and CDR2 FRNRAP. CDR3 nucleotides: TGTGCTAGTGGTTTGGCCACAGGGCCCGGACTAGCTTCCTACAATGAGCAGTTCTTC. This encodes CASGLATGPGLASYNEQFF. Based on the CDR3 plus reference TRBV12-5 and TRBJ2-1, the full variable domain is DARVTQTPRHKVTEMGQEVTMRCQPILGHNTVFWYRQTMMQGLELLAYFRNRAPLDDSGMPKDRFSAEMPDATLATLKIQPSEPRDSAVYFCASGLATGPGLASYNEQFFGPGTRLTVL.

The V call is TRBV29-1, the J call TRBJ1-5; 7 bases map to TRBD1. The CDR3 totals 14 residues. Germline assignment: CDR1 SQVTM and CDR2 ANQGSEA. J gave up 1 base and V 3 bases, and 3 bases lay outside the gene matches. The CDR3, as DNA: TGCAGCGTTGAGTTACAGGGGAGCAATCAGCCCCAGCATTTT. It yields the protein CSVELQGSNQPQHF.

The chain is built from TRBV28 and TRBJ1-2; no firm D call. The CDR3 sequence is 14 residues long. V was clipped by 8 bases and J by 1 base, with 14 bases between them. CDR1 and CDR2 (germline): MDHEN, SYDVKM. DNA for the CDR3: TGTGCCAGCGGCCCCGCCAGGTATAACTATGGCTACACCTTC. It translates to CASGPARYNYGYTF.

The V gene is TRBV9, the J gene TRBJ2-7; 8 bases match TRBD1. With 3 bases clipped from V and 4 bases from J, the junction kept 6 bases outside the gene matches. CDR3 length: 14 residues. Germline values: CDR1 SGDLS, CDR2 YYNGEE. The DNA for the CDR3 is TGTGCCAGCAGCGAGGCAGGGGGCTTTTACGAGCAGTACTTC. Its translation is CASSEAGGFYEQYF. Full variable domain (outside the CDR3, taken from reference TRBV9 and TRBJ2-7): DSGVTQTPKHLITATGQRVTLRCSPRSGDLSVYWYQQSLDQGLQFLIQYYNGEERAKGNILERFSAQQFPDLHSELNLSSLELGDSALYFCASSEAGGFYEQYFGPGTRLTVT.

The rearrangement uses TRBV27 and TRBJ2-5; 9 bases match TRBD1. The V segment lost 6 bases and the J segment 5 bases; nucleotides outside the gene matches: 4. From germline, CDR1 is MNHEY and CDR2 SMNVEV (reference sequence). There are 13 residues in the CDR3. In DNA, the CDR3 is TGTGCCAGCAGCGGGACAGGGTTGGAGACCCAGTACTTC. Translation gives CASSGTGLETQYF.

This chain links TRBV27 with TRBJ2-1, with D possibly matching TRBD2 (6 bases). CDR1 and CDR2 (germline): MNHEY, SMNVEV (reference sequence). The CDR3 contains 15 residues. Trimming cost V 3 bases and J 7 bases, with 16 bases left between them. CDR3 sequence reads: CASSLWAGSVNEQFF. The CDR3 nucleotides read TGTGCCAGCAGTTTGTGGGCGGGATCCGTGAATGAGCAGTTCTTC.